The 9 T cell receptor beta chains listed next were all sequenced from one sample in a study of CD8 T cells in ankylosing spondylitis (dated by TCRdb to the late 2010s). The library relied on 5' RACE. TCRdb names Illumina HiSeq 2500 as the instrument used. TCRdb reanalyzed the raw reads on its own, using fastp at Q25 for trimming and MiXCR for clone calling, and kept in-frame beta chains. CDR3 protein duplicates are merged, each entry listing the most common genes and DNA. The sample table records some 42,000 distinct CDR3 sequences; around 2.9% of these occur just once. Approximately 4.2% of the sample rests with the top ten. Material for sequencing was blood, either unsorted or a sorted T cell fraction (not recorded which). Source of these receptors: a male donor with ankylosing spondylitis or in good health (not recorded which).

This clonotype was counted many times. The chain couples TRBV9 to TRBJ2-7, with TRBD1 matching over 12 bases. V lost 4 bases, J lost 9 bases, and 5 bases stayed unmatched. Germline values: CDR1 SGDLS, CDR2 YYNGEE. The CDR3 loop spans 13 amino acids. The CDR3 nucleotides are TGTGCCAGCAGCCCCGGGACAGGGGGCGGGCAGTACTTC. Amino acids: CASSPGTGGGQYF. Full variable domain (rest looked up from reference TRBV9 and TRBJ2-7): DSGVTQTPKHLITATGQRVTLRCSPRSGDLSVYWYQQSLDQGLQFLIQYYNGEERAKGNILERFSAQQFPDLHSELNLSSLELGDSALYFCASSPGTGGGQYFGPGTRLTVT.

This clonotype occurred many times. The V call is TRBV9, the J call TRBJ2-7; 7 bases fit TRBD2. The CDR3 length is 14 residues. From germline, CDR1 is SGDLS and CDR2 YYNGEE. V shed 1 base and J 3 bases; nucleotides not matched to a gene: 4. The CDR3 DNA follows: TGTGCCAGCAGCGTAACTAGCGAGGTCTACGAGCAGTACTTC. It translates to CASSVTSEVYEQYF.

In nucleotides, the CDR3 is TGTGCCAGCAGCGTAGCTACGGCGGACAGTCTCTACGAGCAGTACTTC. Translating gives CASSVATADSLYEQYF. This sequence joins TRBV9 and TRBJ2-7; possible D gene TRBD1, 6 bases. Trimming pared 0 bases from V and 3 bases from J, leaving 16 bases between. The CDR3 is 16 residues long. Germline CDR1 reads SGDLS; CDR2 reads YYNGEE.

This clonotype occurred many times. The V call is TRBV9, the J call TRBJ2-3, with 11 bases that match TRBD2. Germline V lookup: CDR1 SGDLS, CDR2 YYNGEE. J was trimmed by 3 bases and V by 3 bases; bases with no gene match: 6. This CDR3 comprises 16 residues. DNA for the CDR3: TGTGCCAGCAGCGCCAGACTAGCGGGAACGACAGATACGCAGTATTTT. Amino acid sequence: CASSARLAGTTDTQYF.

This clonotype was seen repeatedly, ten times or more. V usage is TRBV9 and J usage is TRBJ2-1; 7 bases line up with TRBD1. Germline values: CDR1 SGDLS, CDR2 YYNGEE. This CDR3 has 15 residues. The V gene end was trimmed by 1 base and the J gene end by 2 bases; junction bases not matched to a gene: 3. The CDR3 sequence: CASSVRQGAYNEQFF. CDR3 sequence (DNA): TGTGCCAGCAGCGTAAGGCAGGGGGCCTACAATGAGCAGTTCTTC.

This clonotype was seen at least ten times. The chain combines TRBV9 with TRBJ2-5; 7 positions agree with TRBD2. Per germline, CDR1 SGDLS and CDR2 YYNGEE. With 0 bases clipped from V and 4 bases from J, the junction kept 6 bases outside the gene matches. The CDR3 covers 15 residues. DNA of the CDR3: TGTGCCAGCAGCGTAGCAGGGCCGGGAGGAGAGACCCAGTACTTC. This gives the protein CASSVAGPGGETQYF. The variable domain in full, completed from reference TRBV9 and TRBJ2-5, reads DSGVTQTPKHLITATGQRVTLRCSPRSGDLSVYWYQQSLDQGLQFLIQYYNGEERAKGNILERFSAQQFPDLHSELNLSSLELGDSALYFCASSVAGPGGETQYFGPGTRLLVL.

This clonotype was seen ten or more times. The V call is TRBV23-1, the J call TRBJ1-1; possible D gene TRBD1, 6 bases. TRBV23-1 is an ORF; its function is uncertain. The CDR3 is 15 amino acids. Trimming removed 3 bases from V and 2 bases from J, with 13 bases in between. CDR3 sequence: CASSHPGRGNTEAFF. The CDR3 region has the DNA TGCGCCAGCAGTCATCCGGGCAGGGGTAACACTGAAGCTTTCTTT.

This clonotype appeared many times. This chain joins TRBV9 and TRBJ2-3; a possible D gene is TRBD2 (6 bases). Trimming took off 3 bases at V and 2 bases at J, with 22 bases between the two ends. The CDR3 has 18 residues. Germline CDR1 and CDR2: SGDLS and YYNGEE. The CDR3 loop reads CASSARSRNAGSTDTQYF. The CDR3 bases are TGTGCCAGCAGCGCTCGCTCCCGGAACGCGGGATCCACAGATACGCAGTATTTT.

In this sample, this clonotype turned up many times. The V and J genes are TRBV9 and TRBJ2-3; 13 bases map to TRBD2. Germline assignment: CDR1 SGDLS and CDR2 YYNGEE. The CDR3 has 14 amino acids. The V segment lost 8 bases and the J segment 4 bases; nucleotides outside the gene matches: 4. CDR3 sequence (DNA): TGTGCCAGTGGACTAGCGGGAGTATCAGATACGCAGTATTTT. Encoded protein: CASGLAGVSDTQYF. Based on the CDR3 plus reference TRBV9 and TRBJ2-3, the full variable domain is DSGVTQTPKHLITATGQRVTLRCSPRSGDLSVYWYQQSLDQGLQFLIQYYNGEERAKGNILERFSAQQFPDLHSELNLSSLELGDSALYFCASGLAGVSDTQYFGPGTRLTVL.